This T cell receptor beta chain emerged from a study of blood T cell repertoires in COVID-19. The CDR3 spans 15 residues. The V and J ends lost 2 bases and 4 bases, in that order; junction bases with no gene match: 6. Germline CDR1 and CDR2: GTSNPN and SVGIG (reference sequence). Seattle enrolled patients during active infection and tracked them longitudinally. In the source study's methods: From reference gene primer amplification, estimates of nucleated cell counts were derived. Clones were read by immunoSEQ multiplex PCR, and TCRdb kept only the in-frame ones, dropping some. V and J calls and clone size are as listed in that table; D and trimming were resolved from the DNA. Of 240,000 or so clones in the sample, 80% to 90% were seen once.

The sequencing input was peripheral blood. The chain joins TRBV30 to TRBJ2-5; TRBD2 matches 11 bases. This receptor was taken from a woman of 80 years or more with COVID-19, enrolled during active disease. CDR3 residues: CAWSLSTSGRETQYF. The CDR3 region has the DNA TGTGCCTGGAGTTTAAGCACTAGCGGGAGAGAGACCCAGTACTTC.